Detailed here is one T cell receptor (beta chain). It lacks a known antigen. Per-base quality was not reported, and no clone a single base away is much larger than it. The germline V gene (reference sequence) supplies CDR1 LNHDA and CDR2 SQIVND. The cysteine opens and the phenylalanine closes a CDR3 of 16 amino acids. Of all the DNA, just the CDR3 is kept, 48 bases in frame from base 1. The junction shows trimming of 3 bases on V and 4 bases on J, plus 18 bases between the germline ends. This specimen belongs to a study of cytomegalovirus exposure and HLA in healthy donors (dated by TCRdb to the late 2010s). Turning to the overall study: The 550 to 750 repertoires of the first cohort and the roughly 120 validation repertoires were produced on the same platform, according to a later analysis. The study was designed to test whether signatures of past pathogen exposure could be identified by cataloging public T cell receptors. In addition to the first cohort of several hundred subjects, a separate validation cohort of 120 different subjects was used. To predict cytomegalovirus infection status, the study combined high-throughput TCR immunosequencing, statistical association of individual TCRs with disease status, and machine learning. Broad study findings and their caveats: A later analysis found that TCRs clustered in the first cohort also tended to co-occur in the 120 validation repertoires, with approximately 94% of cluster scores above 0. The validation cohort had no HLA typing available for a later analysis, so co-occurrence within that cohort was assessed over all 120 or so repertoires. The authors suggested that the approach could potentially be generalized to other disease states and immunological phenotypes. Across donors, most TCR sequences were observed very rarely, whereas some public TCRs were present in many individuals. In both the original and validation cohorts, the classifier was reported to diagnose cytomegalovirus status with high specificity and sensitivity. Three of the identified cytomegalovirus-associated TCR beta chains were confirmed in vitro to be specific for cytomegalovirus antigens. The study listed 150 to 200 TCR beta chains as associated with cytomegalovirus.

To prepare the library, the immunoSEQ multiplex PCR assay was applied. Processing in the source paper ran as follows. A statistical classification framework was built for diagnosing cytomegalovirus status from the catalog of TCR beta chain sequences. As stored in TCRdb, this immuneACCESS dataset retains in-frame rearrangements with V and J assigned. A fraction of the clones does not appear; measured against another copy, unresolved V genes explain less than half of the discrepancy, and the remainder lacks a known reason. The D gene and trimming were derived from the DNA, and the V and J assignments and clone size from that table. This sample comprises some 350,000 clones, approximately 90% of them detected only once. The ten largest make up approximately 1% of the sample. The donors belonged to the validation cohort of over a hundred subjects, which was separate from the roughly 700-subject first cohort.

The rearrangement joined TRBV19 to TRBJ1-2, and perhaps TRBD1 as D gene, on 5 matching bases. The specimen sequenced was PBMCs. The TCR comes from a woman in her 30s in good health and CMV-seropositive. The nucleotides read TGTGCCAGTAGTATTTTCATTACCGACAGCATCTATGGCTACACCTTC. This yields the protein CASSIFITDSIYGYTF. Beyond the CDR3, the reference TRBV19 and TRBJ1-2 genes provide the residues; the full variable domain reads: DGGITQSPKYLFRKEGQNVTLSCEQNLNHDAMYWYRQDPGQGLRLIYYSQIVNDFQKGDIAEGYSVSREKKESFPLTVTSAQKNPTAFYLCASSIFITDSIYGYTFGSGTRLTVV.